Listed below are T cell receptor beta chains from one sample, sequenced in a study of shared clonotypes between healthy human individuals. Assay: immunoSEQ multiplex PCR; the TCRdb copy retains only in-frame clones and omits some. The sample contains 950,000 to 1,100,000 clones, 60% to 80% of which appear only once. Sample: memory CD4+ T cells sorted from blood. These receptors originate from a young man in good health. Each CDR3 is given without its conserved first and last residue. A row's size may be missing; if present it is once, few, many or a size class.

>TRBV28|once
ASSLVGQGYGYT
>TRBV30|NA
AWSFRPPRGDTDTQY
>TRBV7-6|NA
ASSTPGQENYNEQF
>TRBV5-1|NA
ASSADRGRGYGYT
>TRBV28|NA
ASSPGAPTSYT
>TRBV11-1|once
ASSLGKSQETQY
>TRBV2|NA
ASSEDRGGQH
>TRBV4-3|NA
ASSPSGQGGTSGANVLT
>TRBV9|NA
ASSAHPGPSNSPLH
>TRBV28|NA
ASRPGQDFTEAF
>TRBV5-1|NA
ASSFPGLHEQY
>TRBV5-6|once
ASSSQGNTIY
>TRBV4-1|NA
ASSQVEVSETQY
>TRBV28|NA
ASRAGGALYNEQF
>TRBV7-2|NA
ASSLGPTSSGNTIY
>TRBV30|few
AWSRGPGNTIY
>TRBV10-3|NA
AVGKDRDIGYT
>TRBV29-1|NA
SARGQNGLAGHSYEQY
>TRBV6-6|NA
ASQLLQGAFSGYT
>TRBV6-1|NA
ASILGGGDSEAF
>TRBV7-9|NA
ASSKGKTYGYT
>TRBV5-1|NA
ASSLVETGGNQPQH
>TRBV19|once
ASSIGQGTKNIQY
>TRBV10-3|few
AIRGGGNSPLH
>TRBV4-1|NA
ASSQDGRTYNEQF
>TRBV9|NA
ASSGAYGEQY
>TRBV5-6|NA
ASSLAPTSDEQY
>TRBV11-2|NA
ASSLDAPDREFNQPQH
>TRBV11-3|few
ASSLGEGEAF
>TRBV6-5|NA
ASSNRATYEQY
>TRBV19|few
ASRSSTAEAF
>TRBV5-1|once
ASSLARADTDTQY
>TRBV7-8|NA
ASSFNRNNEQF
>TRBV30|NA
AWTLHPGGGEQY
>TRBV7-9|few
ASSRGNTEAF
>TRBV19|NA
ASSIPRVRSPLH
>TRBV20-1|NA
SASGAHEQY
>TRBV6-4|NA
ASTGGQGSQPQH
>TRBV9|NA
ASSVAAQGPPHPQETQY
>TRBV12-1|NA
ASSFSGQGIYEQY
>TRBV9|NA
ASSVGYIGNQPQH